The 6 T cell receptor beta chains presented below share a single source sample, sequenced in a study of cytomegalovirus exposure and HLA in healthy donors. PCR involved 60 Vbeta and 13 Jbeta primers. Method: immunoSEQ multiplex PCR; TCRdb's copy keeps in-frame clones and lacks some. The table lists 180,000 or so clones, less than 85% of them singletons. The sample consisted of PBMCs. These receptors were obtained from a male donor in good health and CMV-seronegative.

There are a few counts of this clone. This rearrangement joins TRBV6-5 to TRBJ2-7; 11 bases are shared with TRBD2. CDR1 is MNHEY, CDR2 SVGAGI, per germline. J gave up 2 bases and V 6 bases, and 3 bases lay outside the gene matches. The CDR3 length is 14 residues. The CDR3 nucleotides read TGTGCCAGCAGCGGGACTAGCGGACCCTACGAGCAGTACTTC. It translates to CASSGTSGPYEQYF.

This sequence joins TRBV27 and TRBJ1-1; D is unclear. V was trimmed by 3 bases and J by 3 bases, leaving 8 bases between them. CDR1 is MNHEY, CDR2 SMNVEV, per germline (reference sequence). CDR3 length: 13 amino acids. The CDR3 loop reads CASSFRPYTEAFF. The CDR3 DNA reads TGTGCCAGCAGTTTCAGGCCCTACACTGAAGCTTTCTTT.

V is TRBV6-6 and J is TRBJ1-5, with 9 bases identical to TRBD1. Germline V gives CDR1 MNHNY, CDR2 SVGAGI (reference sequence). The CDR3 sequence is 15 residues long. V shed 4 bases and J 7 bases; nucleotides not matched to a gene: 8. Written as DNA, the CDR3 is TGTGCCAGCAGTTTGGGGACAGGGACAGGCCAGCCCCAGCATTTT. Its translation is CASSLGTGTGQPQHF.

This chain connects TRBV14 to TRBJ1-2; 8 bases are shared with TRBD1. The CDR3 runs 13 residues. Losses at the gene ends were 4 bases for V and 7 bases for J; bases not matched to a gene: 5. Germline loops: CDR1 SGHDN, CDR2 FVKESK. CDR3 residues: CASSPKTGGGYTF. The CDR3 nucleotides are TGTGCCAGCAGCCCGAAAACAGGGGGTGGCTACACCTTC.

The chain has TRBV11-2 and TRBJ1-3; D gene unclear. Germline loops: CDR1 SGHAT, CDR2 FQNNGV. This CDR3 has 16 residues. Trimming removed 1 base at V and 4 bases at J, with 14 bases between. CDR3 sequence (DNA): TGTGCCAGCAGCTTAGGGGCGCGGGCCGGGGGAAACACCATATATTTT. Its protein product is CASSLGARAGGNTIYF.

The J gene is TRBJ1-1, the V gene TRBV5-1; TRBD1 might be the D (5 bases). Germline loops: CDR1 SGHRS, CDR2 YFSETQ. Trimming took 0 bases from V and 4 from J, leaving 10 bases between them. The CDR3 totals 14 residues. CDR3 coding DNA: TGCGCCAGCAGCTTGGGTACGGGGGTCACTGAAGCTTTCTTT. Amino acids: CASSLGTGVTEAFF.